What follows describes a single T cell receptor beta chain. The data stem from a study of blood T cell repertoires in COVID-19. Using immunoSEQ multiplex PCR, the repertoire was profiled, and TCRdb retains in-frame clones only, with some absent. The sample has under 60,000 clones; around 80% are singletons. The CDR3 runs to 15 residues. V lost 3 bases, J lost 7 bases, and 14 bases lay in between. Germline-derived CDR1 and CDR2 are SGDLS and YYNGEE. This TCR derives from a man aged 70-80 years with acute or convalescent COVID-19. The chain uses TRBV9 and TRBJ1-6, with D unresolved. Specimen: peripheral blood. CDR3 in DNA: TGTGCCAGCAGCGCGACAATCACCGAGAATTCACCCCTCCACTTT. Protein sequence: CASSATITENSPLHF.